This T cell receptor (beta chain) was obtained from a study of T cells in Graves' hyperthyroidism and ophthalmopathy. Study-wide findings and caveats: Blood also showed most of the thyroid clonotypes that were expanded above 0.001.

The hyperthyroidism patients had all been newly diagnosed, and their disease duration was under 2 months. Their ages ranged from 18 to 65 years. Patients with uncontrolled infections, other autoimmune diseases, pregnancy or lactation were excluded. PBMCs were sourced from roughly 10 ml fresh peripheral blood. Researchers took RNA transcripts and amplified the TCR beta CDR3 regions from them. Using the HTBI primer set, a first-round RT-PCR was run on the TCR CDR3. In TCRdb, the multiplex PCR reads were re-called with MiXCR into one record per CDR3 protein. The data show more than 550,000 distinct CDR3 sequences, about 17% seen once. The CDR3 runs to 14 residues. CDR1 and CDR2 from the germline V gene are SGHRS and YFSETQ. This clonotype was seen a single time. What it binds is not known. A much bigger clone sits one base away, suggesting this may be a read error.

This TCR was sampled from a woman aged 45 to 65 with Graves' hyperthyroidism that later progressed to Graves' ophthalmopathy. The specimen sequenced was blood. The V and J genes are TRBV5-1 and TRBJ1-5; D possibly corresponds to TRBD1 (6 bases). The CDR3 DNA follows: TGCGTCAGCAGCCCCCAGGGAGGGGGTCAGCCCCAGCATTTT. It translates to CVSSPQGGGQPQHF.